Shown below are 16 T cell receptor beta chains from a single sample sequenced in a study of blood T cell repertoires in COVID-19. Sequencing was performed with immunoSEQ multiplex PCR; in TCRdb, only in-frame clones are kept and a portion is missing. The table includes 90,000 or so clones, around 88% detected once. Sequencing used peripheral blood. These TCRs come from a man between 60 and 75 years old with acute or convalescent COVID-19.

The chain has TRBV29-1 and TRBJ1-1; D is unclear. Per the germline V gene, CDR1 is SQVTM and CDR2 is ANQGSEA. V lost 3 bases and J 10 bases, leaving 15 bases between the germline ends. The CDR3 sequence is 12 residues long. The CDR3 DNA reads as TGCAGCGTTGATGGATTAGGAGGTGGAGCTTTCTTT. This sequence encodes CSVDGLGGGAFF.

V is TRBV2 and J is TRBJ2-2, with TRBD1 as a possible D gene (7 bases). This CDR3 has 15 residues. Germline V gives CDR1 SNHLY, CDR2 FYNNEI. Trimming took off 7 bases at V and 5 bases at J, with 17 bases between the two ends. Written as DNA, the CDR3 is TGTGCCAGCATGGGGGGACAGCGCACAACCGGGGAGCTGTTTTTT. Amino acids: CASMGGQRTTGELFF. The variable domain in full, completed from reference TRBV2 and TRBJ2-2, reads EPEVTQTPSHQVTQMGQEVILRCVPISNHLYFYWYRQILGQKVEFLVSFYNNEISEKSEIFDDQFSVERPDGSNFTLKIRSTKLEDSAMYFCASMGGQRTTGELFFGEGSRLTVL.

Only one count was recorded for this clone. The chain joins TRBV7-8 to TRBJ2-3; 9 positions match TRBD2. The length of the CDR3 is 15 residues. V lost 3 bases to trimming and J lost 7 bases; unmatched junction nucleotides: 8. In germline, CDR1 is SGHVS, CDR2 FQNEAQ. The CDR3 DNA reads TGTGCCAGCAGCTTCGGCGGGGGGGCCATGAATACGCAGTATTTT. It encodes CASSFGGGAMNTQYF.

This rearrangement joins TRBV28 to TRBJ2-3; D remains unclear. The germline gives CDR1 MDHEN, CDR2 SYDVKM. The CDR3 sequence is 15 residues long. V was trimmed by 6 bases and J by 1 base, leaving 14 bases between them. The CDR3, as DNA: TGTGCCAGCAGACCACACAGTGCCCGCACAGATACGCAGTATTTT. Its translation is CASRPHSARTDTQYF.

The gene calls are TRBV9 and TRBJ2-7; D is possibly TRBD1 (6 bases). Trimming removed 1 base from V and 6 bases from J, with 14 bases in between. The CDR3 covers 14 residues. Germline CDR1 is SGDLS and CDR2 is YYNGEE. CDR3 bases: TGTGCCAGCAGCGTACAGTACGCAGGGGCCGAGCAGTACTTC. Translating it yields CASSVQYAGAEQYF.

The V and J genes are TRBV23-1 and TRBJ1-2; weak D call: TRBD1 (6 bases). TRBV23-1 is annotated as an ORF whose role is uncertain. The CDR3 consists of 16 residues. The V gene lost 10 bases and the J gene lost 8 bases, with 29 bases spanning the gap. In DNA, the CDR3 is TGCGCCATCCTATTAAGACGAGGACAGTGGAGTAGCGGCTACACCTTC. Its protein product is CAILLRRGQWSSGYTF.

This chain uses TRBV24-1 with TRBJ2-7; 10 bases agree with TRBD1. From germline, CDR1 is KGHDR and CDR2 SFDVKD. The CDR3 has 14 amino acids. Trimming took 4 bases from V and 4 from J; bases not matched to a gene: 3. CDR3 in amino acids: CATSDQGQGYEQYF. DNA for the CDR3: TGTGCCACCAGTGACCAGGGACAGGGGTACGAGCAGTACTTC.

This sequence joins TRBV15 and TRBJ2-5; 7 bases map to TRBD2. The germline V gene encodes CDR1 LNHNV and CDR2 YYDKDF (reference sequence). The ends lost 2 bases at V and 4 bases at J; junction bases unmatched: 7. The CDR3 extends over 15 amino acids. The CDR3 here is CATSRSAGEGETQYF. The CDR3 DNA reads TGTGCCACCAGCAGAAGCGCGGGAGAGGGAGAGACCCAGTACTTC.

The rearrangement joins TRBV5-1 to TRBJ2-2; D not resolved. This CDR3 has 17 amino acids. The germline CDR1 and CDR2 sequences are SGHRS and YFSETQ. Trimming stripped 0 bases from V and 2 bases from J, with 14 bases between. For the CDR3, the DNA is TGCGCCAGCAGCTTGGGATTCACCGGGTCAAACACCGGGGAGCTGTTTTTT. This sequence encodes CASSLGFTGSNTGELFF. Complete variable domain (other parts from reference TRBV5-1 and TRBJ2-2): KAGVTQTPRYLIKTRGQQVTLSCSPISGHRSVSWYQQTPGQGLQFLFEYFSETQRNKGNFPGRFSGRQFSNSRSEMNVSTLELGDSALYLCASSLGFTGSNTGELFFGEGSRLTVL.

This chain joins TRBV7-9 and TRBJ2-7; maybe TRBD1 (6 bases). The CDR3 spans 14 residues. Germline loops: CDR1 SEHNR, CDR2 FQNEAQ (reference sequence). Trimming took 5 bases from V and 2 from J, leaving 13 bases between them. The CDR3, as DNA: TGTGCCAGCAGCCCACAGGGAATCCCCTACGAGCAGTACTTC. Translated, it gives CASSPQGIPYEQYF.

The chain uses TRBV28 and TRBJ2-3; 8 bases match TRBD1. From germline, CDR1 is MDHEN and CDR2 SYDVKM. There are 15 residues in the CDR3. J lost 0 bases, V lost 6 bases, and 5 bases had no gene match. CDR3 residues: CASSLDRDSTDTQYF. The CDR3 DNA reads as TGTGCCAGCAGCTTGGACAGGGATAGCACAGATACGCAGTATTTT.

CDR3 protein: CAISGGYNTGELFF. CDR3 DNA: TGTGCCATTTCAGGGGGCTATAACACCGGGGAGCTGTTTTTT. This chain links TRBV19 with TRBJ2-2; TRBD1 matches 8 bases. The CDR3 consists of 14 residues. V trimming: 10 bases; J trimming: 2 bases; junction bases outside the gene matches: 6. Per the germline V gene, CDR1 is LNHDA and CDR2 is SQIVND (reference sequence).

V gene TRBV18 combines with J gene TRBJ1-2; 8 bases line up with TRBD1. Germline trimming cut 0 bases from V and 7 bases from J; bases unmatched to any gene: 7. The V gene's germline CDR1 is KGHSH and CDR2 LQKENI. This CDR3 is 15 amino acids long. The CDR3 bases are TGTGCCAGCTCACCACCCGGACAGGGTGGAGGTGGCTACACCTTC. It specifies CASSPPGQGGGGYTF.

This chain uses TRBV9 with TRBJ2-3; 7 positions match TRBD2. There are 16 residues in the CDR3. V shed 2 bases and J 1 base; nucleotides not matched to a gene: 7. Germline V gene lookup returns CDR1 SGDLS and CDR2 YYNGEE. This chain's CDR3 is CASSVGGGGGTDTQYF. The CDR3 nucleotides read TGTGCCAGCAGCGTTGGAGGTGGGGGGGGCACAGATACGCAGTATTTT. The full variable domain, its missing parts supplied by reference TRBV9 and TRBJ2-3, is DSGVTQTPKHLITATGQRVTLRCSPRSGDLSVYWYQQSLDQGLQFLIQYYNGEERAKGNILERFSAQQFPDLHSELNLSSLELGDSALYFCASSVGGGGGTDTQYFGPGTRLTVL.

The rearrangement joins TRBV30 to TRBJ1-5; tentative D call: TRBD1 (6 bases). The germline CDR1 and CDR2 sequences are GTSNPN and SVGIG (reference sequence). With 2 bases removed from V and 4 bases from J, the gap between germline ends came to 9 bases. This CDR3 spans 13 amino acids. For the CDR3, the DNA is TGTGCCTGGAGTAAACAGGGAAATCAGCCCCAGCATTTT. This codes for CAWSKQGNQPQHF.

V gene TRBV6-5 combines with J gene TRBJ2-1, with 9 bases fitting TRBD2. The ends lost 0 bases at V and 9 bases at J; junction bases unmatched: 6. Germline assignment: CDR1 MNHEY and CDR2 SVGAGI. The CDR3 length is 15 residues. The CDR3 DNA is TGTGCCAGCAGTTACTCGCGCGGGGGGGCCAGTGAGCAGTTCTTC. Translation: CASSYSRGGASEQFF.